Listed below are T cell receptor beta chains from one sample, sequenced in a study of blood T cell repertoires in COVID-19. Some clones are missing from TCRdb's copy, which holds only in-frame ones; the method was immunoSEQ multiplex PCR. The table shows over 65,000 clones, with around 80% occurring only once. Sequenced sample: peripheral blood. All receptors derive from a human donor in a cohort sampled during active COVID-19. Both conserved end residues are part of each CDR3. A D gene is named only where the DNA matches it firmly. Clone size appears in some rows only: once, few, many, or a class for an expanded clone.

>TRBD1|TRBJ1-5|-|TRBV6-6
TGTGCCAGCAGTTGGGACAGCCGGAATCAGCCCCAGCATTTT
CASSWDSRNQPQHF
>-|TRBJ2-7|-|TRBV30
TGTGCCTGGACTAGCGTCTCCTACGAGCAGTACTTC
CAWTSVSYEQYF
>-|TRBJ2-3|-|TRBV11-3
TGTGCCAGCAGTGGCTCCGGGACAACTAAGAGCACAGATACGCAGTATTTT
CASSGSGTTKSTDTQYF
>-|TRBJ1-4|-|TRBV2
TGTGCCTTCATTGGACAGTTTAATGAAAAACTGTTTTTT
CAFIGQFNEKLFF
>TRBD2|TRBJ2-7|-|TRBV6-5
TGTGCCAGCAGTTTACTAGCGGGGGGCTACGAGCAGTACTTC
CASSLLAGGYEQYF
>TRBD2|TRBJ2-3|few|TRBV3-1/TRBV3-2
TGTGCCAGCAGCCCGGGACTAGCGGGAGGGTCGGCAGATACGCAGTATTTT
CASSPGLAGGSADTQYF
>-|TRBJ1-4|-|TRBV6-5
TGTGCCAGCAAGCCGGGGGTATACAATGAAAAACTGTTTTTT
CASKPGVYNEKLFF
>TRBD1|TRBJ2-1|-|TRBV19
TGTGCCAGTAACTCAGGGACAGGGAGCGATGAGCAGTTCTTC
CASNSGTGSDEQFF
>-|TRBJ1-6|-|TRBV28
TGTGCCAGCGGGAGATGGGCCCAGAGGGATTCACCCCTCCACTTT
CASGRWAQRDSPLHF
>-|TRBJ2-1|-|TRBV6-5
TGTGCCAGCAGTTACTCACCTGCAGACAATGAGCAGTTCTTC
CASSYSPADNEQFF
>-|TRBJ1-2|-|TRBV30
TGTGCCTGGAGTTTCCCAAAGGGGGAACGTCAGGGCTACACCTTC
CAWSFPKGERQGYTF
>-|TRBJ2-1|once|TRBV4-1
TGCGCCAGCAGCCACGCACAGGGCCCCGAGCAGTTCTTC
CASSHAQGPEQFF
>-|TRBJ2-2|-|TRBV11-3
TGTGCCAGCAGCTCGTTTATGAGCGGGGAGCTGTTTTTT
CASSSFMSGELFF
>-|TRBJ1-5|-|TRBV2
TGTGCCCAATCCGGAGGGGTAGATCAGCCCCAGCATTTT
CAQSGGVDQPQHF
>-|TRBJ1-4|-|TRBV19
TGTGCCAGTAGTATGGGACAAGATGAAAAACTGTTTTTT
CASSMGQDEKLFF
>-|TRBJ1-6|-|TRBV4-1
TGCGCCAGCAGCCAAGTACACAGGGTTGGGAATTCACCCCTCCACTTT
CASSQVHRVGNSPLHF
>-|TRBJ1-6|-|TRBV7-3
TGTGCCAGCAGCTTAATGCCGGGTCGGAATTCACCCCTCCACTTT
CASSLMPGRNSPLHF
>-|TRBJ2-3|-|TRBV6-2/TRBV6-3
TGTGCCAGCAGCCCGCCGACAGTCACTAGCACAGATACGCAGTATTTT
CASSPPTVTSTDTQYF
>-|TRBJ2-5|-|TRBV12-3/TRBV12-4
TGTGCCAGCAGTTTAAGTCACGGAGAGACCCAGTACTTC
CASSLSHGETQYF
>-|TRBJ1-2|-|TRBV9
TGTGCCAGCAGCGTAAGCACCTCATATGGCTACACCTTC
CASSVSTSYGYTF
>TRBD2|TRBJ2-2|-|TRBV7-8
TGTGCCAGCAGCGCTAGCGGGGGCCTAAACACCGGGGAGCTGTTTTTT
CASSASGGLNTGELFF
>-|TRBJ2-2|-|TRBV7-6
TGTGCCAGCAACCGCGATGGGAGGATATCGGTTAACACCGGGGAGCTGTTTTTT
CASNRDGRISVNTGELFF
>TRBD1|TRBJ1-1|-|TRBV6-6
TGTGCCAGCAGTTACTTAGCGACAGGGATGGCTGAAGCTTTCTTT
CASSYLATGMAEAFF
>TRBD2|TRBJ2-7|-|TRBV7-8
TGTGCCAGCAGCTTAAGGGACTACTACGAGCAGTACTTC
CASSLRDYYEQYF
>-|TRBJ2-6|-|TRBV7-2
TGTGCCAGCAGCTTAGGTAACTCTGGGGCCAACGTCCTGACTTTC
CASSLGNSGANVLTF
>TRBD2|TRBJ2-2|-|TRBV2
TGTGCCAGCAGTTGGGGACTAGCGGAAATTTACACCGGGGAGCTGTTTTTT
CASSWGLAEIYTGELFF
>TRBD1|TRBJ1-3|-|TRBV18
TGTGCCAGCTCACCTTACAGGGGTGGTGCTGGAAACACCATATATTTT
CASSPYRGGAGNTIYF
>TRBD2|TRBJ2-1|-|TRBV5-1
TGCGCCAGCAGCTTCCTAGCGGGAGGTCCCTCCTACAATGAGCAGTTCTTC
CASSFLAGGPSYNEQFF
>TRBD2|TRBJ2-7|-|TRBV6-6
TGTGCCAGCAGGAAGCGGGAGGGCCCCGAGCAGTACTTC
CASRKREGPEQYF
>-|TRBJ2-7|-|TRBV6-5
TGTGCCAGCAGTCCCACACAGGGTTTAGGGTCCGAGCAGTACTTC
CASSPTQGLGSEQYF
>TRBD1|TRBJ1-1|-|TRBV7-3
TGTGCCAGCAGCCATGACAGGGACACTGAAGCTTTCTTT
CASSHDRDTEAFF
>-|TRBJ2-5|-|TRBV2
TGTGCCAGCAGCCGTGAGGGCCAGTACTTC
CASSREGQYF
>-|TRBJ2-3|once|TRBV7-9
TGTGCCAGCAGCCCTAAAACAGGCGCAGATACGCAGTATTTT
CASSPKTGADTQYF
>-|TRBJ2-5|-|TRBV6-5
TGTGCCAGCAGTTACGCGACACGGATCTACTTC
CASSYATRIYF
>-|TRBJ2-5|-|TRBV9
TGTGCCAGCAGCGAGGGCCTCACAGGGACGCAAGAGACCCAGTACTTC
CASSEGLTGTQETQYF
>TRBD1|TRBJ2-5|-|TRBV18
TGTGCCAGCTCACGGGACAGGGACCAAGAGACCCAGTACTTC
CASSRDRDQETQYF
>TRBD1|TRBJ1-4|-|TRBV13
TGTGCCAGCAGCCCACTGGGACAGGGTGGCGGAGCTAATGAAAAACTGTTTTTT
CASSPLGQGGGANEKLFF
>TRBD1|TRBJ1-2|-|TRBV7-2
TGTGCCAGCAGCCTTGGGACAGGGGCTAAAGGCTACACCTTC
CASSLGTGAKGYTF
>-|TRBJ1-5|-|TRBV7-8
TGTGCCAGCAGCTTAGCGCGTACAGGGAATCAGCCCCAGCATTTT
CASSLARTGNQPQHF
>TRBD2|TRBJ2-3|-|TRBV3-1/TRBV3-2
TGTGCCAGCAGCGGACTAGCGGCAGATACGCAGTATTTT
CASSGLAADTQYF
>TRBD1|TRBJ2-7|-|TRBV5-1
TGCGCCAGCAGTCGTATCCCGGGACAGGGCTCCTACGAGCAGTACTTC
CASSRIPGQGSYEQYF
>-|TRBJ1-1|-|TRBV11-2
TGTGCCAGCAGCTACATGAACACTGAAGCTTTCTTT
CASSYMNTEAFF
>TRBD2|TRBJ2-1|-|TRBV3-1/TRBV3-2
TGTGCCAGCAGAGCAACTAGCGGGGGAGGGAATGAGCAGTTCTTC
CASRATSGGGNEQFF
>TRBD1|TRBJ1-1|-|TRBV7-9
TGTGCCAGCAGACGACAGGGTAGCACTGAAGCTTTCTTT
CASRRQGSTEAFF
>-|TRBJ1-1|-|TRBV14
TGTGCCAGCAGCCGCGAACGGGGGACTGAAGCTTTCTTT
CASSRERGTEAFF
>TRBD1|TRBJ2-7|-|TRBV18
TGTGCCAGCTCAATTACAGGGGAAAACGAGCAGTACTTC
CASSITGENEQYF
>TRBD1|TRBJ2-7|-|TRBV28
TGTGCCAGCAGCTCAGCCTCCGGGACAGACGCCTACGAGCAGTACTTC
CASSSASGTDAYEQYF
>-|TRBJ1-1|-|TRBV24-1
TGTGCCACCAGTGCAACAGGGTGGGGTGAAGCTTTCTTT
CATSATGWGEAFF
>TRBD1|TRBJ1-6|once|TRBV10-3
TGTGCCTCAAACCGGGACAGTTATAATTCACCCCTCCACTTT
CASNRDSYNSPLHF
>TRBD1|TRBJ1-2|-|TRBV6-1
TGTGCCAGCAGTGAAGCGGGAACAGGGGATGGCTACACCTTC
CASSEAGTGDGYTF
>TRBD1|TRBJ1-1|-|TRBV5-1
TGCGCCAGCAGCTTGGGACAGGGAAGAACTGAAGCTTTCTTT
CASSLGQGRTEAFF
>-|TRBJ2-3|-|TRBV30
TGTGCCTGGAGTGTCGAGTATACGCAGTATTTT
CAWSVEYTQYF
>TRBD1|TRBJ2-5|once|TRBV5-4
TGTGCCAGCACGGGACAGGGCGCCCAAGAGACCCAGTACTTC
CASTGQGAQETQYF
>-|TRBJ2-2|-|TRBV3-1/TRBV3-2
TGTGCCAGCATTGGGACTGACAGGGTAGGGGACACCGGGGAGCTGTTTTTT
CASIGTDRVGDTGELFF
>TRBD2|TRBJ2-7|once|TRBV15
TGTGCCACCAGAGGGACTAGCTCCTACGAGCAGTACTTC
CATRGTSSYEQYF
>TRBD1|TRBJ1-1|-|TRBV5-1
TGCGCCAGCAGCGTCACAGGGGCGGACACTGAAGCTTTCTTT
CASSVTGADTEAFF
>TRBD1|TRBJ2-5|-|TRBV7-6
TGTGCCAGCAGCTCTCCCCGGGACAGGGGTCTGATAGGGGTCCAGTACTTC
CASSSPRDRGLIGVQYF
>-|TRBJ1-2|-|TRBV6-5
TGTGCCAGCAGCCTTCAGGGGTACTATGGCTACACCTTC
CASSLQGYYGYTF
>-|TRBJ1-1|-|TRBV12-3/TRBV12-4
TGTGCCAGCTGGGGCAGCTCCTTTGAAGCTTTCTTT
CASWGSSFEAFF
>-|TRBJ1-1|-|TRBV30
TGTGCCTGGAGTGTAATTGCAGGGGTGAACACTGAAGCTTTCTTT
CAWSVIAGVNTEAFF